This T cell receptor beta chain derives from a study of T cell repertoires in cytomegalovirus infection. The overall study: Recently identified HLA-C-restricted and well-studied HLA-B-restricted CMV epitopes were used. Public TCR beta signatures indicated both CMV infection and matching HLA type.

TCRdb fed the reads into MiXCR, producing one record per CDR3 protein. The sample records about 130,000 distinct CDR3 sequences, over 25% being singletons. This clonotype was seen many times. Its antigen is unknown. Germline CDR1 and CDR2: LNHDA and SQIVND (reference sequence). This CDR3 contains 13 residues. The ends were cut back, 3 bases at V and 6 bases at J, with 9 bases in the middle. The gene calls are TRBV19 and TRBJ2-1; D gene unclear. The specimen comprised CD8+ T cells from cultured PBMCs, sampled from culture after CMV antigen stimulation. This receptor was obtained from a human donor in good health (CMV status not recorded). Some clones in this sample may be carry-over from other donors' samples. The CDR3 is CASSILGRNEQFF. The CDR3 region has the DNA TGTGCCAGTAGTATTCTAGGTCGCAATGAGCAGTTCTTC.